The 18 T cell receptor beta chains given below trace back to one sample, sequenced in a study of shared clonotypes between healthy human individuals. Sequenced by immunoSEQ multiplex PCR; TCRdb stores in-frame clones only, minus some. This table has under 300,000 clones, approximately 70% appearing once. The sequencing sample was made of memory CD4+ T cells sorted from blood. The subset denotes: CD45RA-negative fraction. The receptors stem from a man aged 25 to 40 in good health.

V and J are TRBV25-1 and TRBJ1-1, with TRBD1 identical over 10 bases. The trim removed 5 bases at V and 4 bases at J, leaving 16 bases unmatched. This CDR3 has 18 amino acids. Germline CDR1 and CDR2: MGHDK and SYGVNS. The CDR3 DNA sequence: TGTGCCAGCAGTCCTCCGGGACAGGGGAACCGCAGCCCCACTGAAGCTTTCTTT. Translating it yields CASSPPGQGNRSPTEAFF.

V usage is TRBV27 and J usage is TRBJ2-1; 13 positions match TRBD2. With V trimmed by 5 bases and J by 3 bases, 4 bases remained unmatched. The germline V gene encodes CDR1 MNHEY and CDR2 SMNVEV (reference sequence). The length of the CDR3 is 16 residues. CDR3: CASSRTSGSYYNEQFF. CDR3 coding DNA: TGTGCCAGCAGTCGGACTAGCGGGAGTTACTACAATGAGCAGTTCTTC.

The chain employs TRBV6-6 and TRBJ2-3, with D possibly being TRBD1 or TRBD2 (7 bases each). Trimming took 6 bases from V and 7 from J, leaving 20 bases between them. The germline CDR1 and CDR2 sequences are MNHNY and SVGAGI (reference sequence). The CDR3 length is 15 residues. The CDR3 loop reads CASSQGGGSSYTQYF. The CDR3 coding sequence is TGTGCCAGCAGCCAGGGGGGCGGGAGTTCCTATACGCAGTATTTT.

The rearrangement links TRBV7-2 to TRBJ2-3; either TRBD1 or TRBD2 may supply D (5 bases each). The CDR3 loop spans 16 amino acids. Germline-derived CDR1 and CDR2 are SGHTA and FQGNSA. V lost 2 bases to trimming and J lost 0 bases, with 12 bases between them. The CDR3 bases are TGTGCCAGCAGCTTACGGGGCGGAAAAAGCACAGATACGCAGTATTTT. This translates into CASSLRGGKSTDTQYF.

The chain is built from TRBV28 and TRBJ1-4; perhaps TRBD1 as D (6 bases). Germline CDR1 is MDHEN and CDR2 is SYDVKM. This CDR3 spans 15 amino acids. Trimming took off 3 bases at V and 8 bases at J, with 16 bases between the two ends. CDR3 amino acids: CASSFQAGGREKLFF. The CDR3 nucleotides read TGTGCCAGCAGTTTTCAGGCCGGGGGCAGGGAAAAACTGTTTTTT.

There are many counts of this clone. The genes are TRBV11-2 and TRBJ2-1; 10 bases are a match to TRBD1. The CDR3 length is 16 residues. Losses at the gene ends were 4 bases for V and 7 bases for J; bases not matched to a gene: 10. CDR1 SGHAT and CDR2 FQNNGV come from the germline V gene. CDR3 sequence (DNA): TGTGCCAGCAGCTACCCATATCGGACAGGGGGTAATGAGCAGTTCTTC. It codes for CASSYPYRTGGNEQFF.

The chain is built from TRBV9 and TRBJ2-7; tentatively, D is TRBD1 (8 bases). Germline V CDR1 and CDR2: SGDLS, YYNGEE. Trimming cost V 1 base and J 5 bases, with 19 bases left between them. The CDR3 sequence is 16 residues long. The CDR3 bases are TGTGCCAGCAGCGTAACCCCGGGAGGACAGGGCAACGAGCAGTACTTC. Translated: CASSVTPGGQGNEQYF.

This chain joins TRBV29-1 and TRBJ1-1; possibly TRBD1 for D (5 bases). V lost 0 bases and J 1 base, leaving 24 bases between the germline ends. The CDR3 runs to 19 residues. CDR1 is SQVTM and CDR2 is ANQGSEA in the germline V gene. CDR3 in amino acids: CSVEDLHNWGRERNTEAFF. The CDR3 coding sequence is TGCAGCGTTGAAGATCTTCACAATTGGGGCAGGGAAAGGAACACTGAAGCTTTCTTT.

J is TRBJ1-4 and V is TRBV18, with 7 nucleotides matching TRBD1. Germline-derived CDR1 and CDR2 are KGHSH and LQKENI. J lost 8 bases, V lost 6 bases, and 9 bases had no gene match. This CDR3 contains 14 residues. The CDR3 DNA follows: TGTGCCAGCTCCCACGACAGGGACCAGGAAAAACTGTTTTTT. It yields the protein CASSHDRDQEKLFF.

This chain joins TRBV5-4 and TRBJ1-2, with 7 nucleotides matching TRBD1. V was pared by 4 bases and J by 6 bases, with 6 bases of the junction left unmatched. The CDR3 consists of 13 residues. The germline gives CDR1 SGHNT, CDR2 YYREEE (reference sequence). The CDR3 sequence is CASSRDRVDGYTF. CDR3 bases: TGTGCCAGCAGCCGTGACAGGGTGGATGGCTACACCTTC. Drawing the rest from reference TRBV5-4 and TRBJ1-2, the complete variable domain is ETGVTQSPTHLIKTRGQQVTLRCSSQSGHNTVSWYQQALGQGPQFIFQYYREEENGRGNFPPRFSGLQFPNYSSELNVNALELDDSALYLCASSRDRVDGYTFGSGTRLTVV.

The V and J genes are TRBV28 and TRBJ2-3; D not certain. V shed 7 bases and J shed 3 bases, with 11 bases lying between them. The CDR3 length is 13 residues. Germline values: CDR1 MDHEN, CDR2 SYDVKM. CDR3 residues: CASTEDGTDTQYF. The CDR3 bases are TGTGCCAGCACCGAGGATGGTACAGATACGCAGTATTTT.

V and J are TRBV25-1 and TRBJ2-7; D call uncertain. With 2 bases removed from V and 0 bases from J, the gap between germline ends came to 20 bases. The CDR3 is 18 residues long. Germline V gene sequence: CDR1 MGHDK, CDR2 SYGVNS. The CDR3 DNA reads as TGTGCCAGCAGTGAACAAGTTGGGTCACGCCCCGCCTCCTACGAGCAGTACTTC. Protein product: CASSEQVGSRPASYEQYF.

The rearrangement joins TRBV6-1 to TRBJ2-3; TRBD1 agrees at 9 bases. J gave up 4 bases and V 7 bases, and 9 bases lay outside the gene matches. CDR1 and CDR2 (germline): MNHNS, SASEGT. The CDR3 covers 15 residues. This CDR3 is CASTLTGGPPDTQYF. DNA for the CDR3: TGTGCCAGCACCTTAACAGGGGGCCCTCCAGATACGCAGTATTTT.

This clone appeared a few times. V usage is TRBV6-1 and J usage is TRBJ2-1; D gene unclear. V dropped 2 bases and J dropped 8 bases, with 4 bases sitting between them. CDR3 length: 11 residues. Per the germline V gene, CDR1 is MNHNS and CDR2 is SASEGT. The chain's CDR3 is CASSELYEQFF. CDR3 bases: TGTGCCAGCAGTGAACTGTATGAGCAGTTCTTC.

This CDR3 is CASLGLAGVNNEQFF. CDR3 nucleotides: TGTGCCAGCCTAGGTCTAGCGGGGGTAAACAATGAGCAGTTCTTC. V is TRBV27 and J is TRBJ2-1; 10 positions agree with TRBD2. From germline, CDR1 is MNHEY and CDR2 SMNVEV (reference sequence). The CDR3 loop spans 15 amino acids. V shed 8 bases, J shed 5 bases, and the junction held 9 bases outside the gene matches.

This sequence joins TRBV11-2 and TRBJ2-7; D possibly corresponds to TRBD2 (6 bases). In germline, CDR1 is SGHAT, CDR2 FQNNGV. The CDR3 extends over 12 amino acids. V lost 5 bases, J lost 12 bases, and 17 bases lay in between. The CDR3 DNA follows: TGTGCCAGCAGCCCCGGGGGAGTCTCGGGGTACTTC. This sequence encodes CASSPGGVSGYF.

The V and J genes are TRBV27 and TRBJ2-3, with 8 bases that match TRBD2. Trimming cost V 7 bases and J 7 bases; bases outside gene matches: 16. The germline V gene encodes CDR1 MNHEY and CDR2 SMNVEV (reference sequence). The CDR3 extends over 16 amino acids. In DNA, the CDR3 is TGTGCCAGCAAGTCTTTCCGGGAGGGCCTTGTGAATACGCAGTATTTT. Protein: CASKSFREGLVNTQYF.

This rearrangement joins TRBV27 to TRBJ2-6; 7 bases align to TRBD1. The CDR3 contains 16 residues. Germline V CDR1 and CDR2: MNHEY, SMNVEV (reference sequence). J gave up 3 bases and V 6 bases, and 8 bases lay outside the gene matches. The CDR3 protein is CASRDRQGSGANVLTF. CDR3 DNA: TGTGCCAGCAGAGATAGACAGGGTAGTGGGGCCAACGTCCTGACTTTC.